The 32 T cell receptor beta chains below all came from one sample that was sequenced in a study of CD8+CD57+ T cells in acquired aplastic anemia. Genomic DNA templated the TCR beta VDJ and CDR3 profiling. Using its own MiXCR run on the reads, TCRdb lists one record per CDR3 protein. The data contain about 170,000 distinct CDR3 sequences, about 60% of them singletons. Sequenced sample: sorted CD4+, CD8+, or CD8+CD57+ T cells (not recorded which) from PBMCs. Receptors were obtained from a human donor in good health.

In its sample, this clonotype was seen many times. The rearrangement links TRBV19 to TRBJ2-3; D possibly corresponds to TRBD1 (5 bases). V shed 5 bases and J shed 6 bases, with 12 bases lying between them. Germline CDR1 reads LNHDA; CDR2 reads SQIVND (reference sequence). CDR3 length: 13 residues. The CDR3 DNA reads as TGTGCCAGTAGTTTAGGGGCTTGGGATACGCAGTATTTT. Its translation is CASSLGAWDTQYF.

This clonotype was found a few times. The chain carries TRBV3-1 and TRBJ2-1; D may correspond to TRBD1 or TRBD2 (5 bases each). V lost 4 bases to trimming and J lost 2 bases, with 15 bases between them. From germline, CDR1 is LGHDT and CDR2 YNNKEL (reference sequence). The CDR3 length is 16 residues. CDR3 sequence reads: CASSPPTGTTYNEQFF. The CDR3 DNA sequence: TGTGCCAGCAGCCCCCCTACCGGGACCACCTACAATGAGCAGTTCTTC.

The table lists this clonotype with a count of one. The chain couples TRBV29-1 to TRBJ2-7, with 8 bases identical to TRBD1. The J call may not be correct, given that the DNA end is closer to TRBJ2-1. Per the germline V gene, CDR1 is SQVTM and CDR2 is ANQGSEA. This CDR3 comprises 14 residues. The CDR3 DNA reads TGCAGCGTCCTAGGACAGGGAGTTACGAATGAGCAGTTCTTC. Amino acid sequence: CSVLGQGVTNEQFF.

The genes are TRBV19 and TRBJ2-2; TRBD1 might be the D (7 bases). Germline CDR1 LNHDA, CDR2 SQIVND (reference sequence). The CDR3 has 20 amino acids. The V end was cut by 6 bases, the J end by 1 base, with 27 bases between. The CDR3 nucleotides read TGTGCCAGTAGAGACGCTGGGGCGGGACAGCACCTGGTGAACACCGGGGAGCTGTTTTTT. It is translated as CASRDAGAGQHLVNTGELFF.

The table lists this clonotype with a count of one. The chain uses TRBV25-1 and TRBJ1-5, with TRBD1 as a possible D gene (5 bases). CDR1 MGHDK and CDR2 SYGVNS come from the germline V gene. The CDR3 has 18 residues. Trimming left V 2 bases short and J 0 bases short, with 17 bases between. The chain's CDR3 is CASSEPAGTVYSNQPQHF. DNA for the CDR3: TGTGCCAGCAGTGAACCTGCCGGGACGGTGTATAGCAATCAGCCCCAGCATTTT.

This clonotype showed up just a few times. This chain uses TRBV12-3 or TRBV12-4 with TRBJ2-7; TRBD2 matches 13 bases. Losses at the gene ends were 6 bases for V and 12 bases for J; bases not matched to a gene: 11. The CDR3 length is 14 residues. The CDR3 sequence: CASRLAGTSGEVYF. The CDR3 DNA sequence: TGTGCCAGCAGACTGGCCGGGACTAGCGGGGAGGTGTACTTC.

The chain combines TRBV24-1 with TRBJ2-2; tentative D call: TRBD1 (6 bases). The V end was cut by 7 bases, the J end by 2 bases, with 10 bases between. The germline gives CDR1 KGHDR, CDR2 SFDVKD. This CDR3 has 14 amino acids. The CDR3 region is CATRGQDNTGELFF. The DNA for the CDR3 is TGTGCCACCAGGGGACAAGATAACACCGGGGAGCTGTTTTTT.

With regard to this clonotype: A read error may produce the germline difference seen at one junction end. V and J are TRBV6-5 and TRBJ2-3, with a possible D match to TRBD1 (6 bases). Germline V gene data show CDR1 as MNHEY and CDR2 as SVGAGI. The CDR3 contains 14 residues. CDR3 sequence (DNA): TGTGCCATCAGTGGTCCGGACAGAACAGATACGCAGTATTTT. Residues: CAISGPDRTDTQYF.

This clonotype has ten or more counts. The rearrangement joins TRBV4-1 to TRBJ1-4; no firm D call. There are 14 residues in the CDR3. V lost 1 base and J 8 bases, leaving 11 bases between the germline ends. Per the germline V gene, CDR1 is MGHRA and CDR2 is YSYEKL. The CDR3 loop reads CASSQGSQLEKLFF. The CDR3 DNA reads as TGCGCCAGCAGCCAAGGTTCCCAGTTGGAAAAACTGTTTTTT.

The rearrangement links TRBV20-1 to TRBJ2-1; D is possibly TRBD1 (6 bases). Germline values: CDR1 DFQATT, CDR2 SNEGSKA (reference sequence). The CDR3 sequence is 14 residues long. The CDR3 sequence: CSVVKGESYNEQFF. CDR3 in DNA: TGCAGCGTTGTTAAGGGGGAGTCGTACAATGAGCAGTTCTTC.

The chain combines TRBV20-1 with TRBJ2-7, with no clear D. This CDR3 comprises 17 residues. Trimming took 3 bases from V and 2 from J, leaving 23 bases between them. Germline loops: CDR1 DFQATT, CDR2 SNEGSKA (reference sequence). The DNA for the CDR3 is TGCAGTGCTAGTGATTTTAATGAGGCCTCCGTTCCCTACGAGCAGTACTTC. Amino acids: CSASDFNEASVPYEQYF.

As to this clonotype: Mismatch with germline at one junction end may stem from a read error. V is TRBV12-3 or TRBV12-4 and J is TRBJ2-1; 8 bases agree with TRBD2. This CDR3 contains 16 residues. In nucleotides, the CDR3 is TGTGCCAGCAGGAGTGGGGTAGCGGGGACGTACAATGAGCAGTCCTTC. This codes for CASRSGVAGTYNEQSF.

As DNA, the CDR3 is TGTGCCATCAGTCCCCCGGGCCTGGACTATGGCTACACCTTC. Its protein is CAISPPGLDYGYTF. The gene calls are TRBV10-3 and TRBJ1-2, with no clear D. CDR1 and CDR2 from the germline V gene are ENHRY and SYGVKD. The CDR3 contains 14 residues. The V end lost 5 bases, the J end lost 3 bases, and 13 bases lay between the germline ends.

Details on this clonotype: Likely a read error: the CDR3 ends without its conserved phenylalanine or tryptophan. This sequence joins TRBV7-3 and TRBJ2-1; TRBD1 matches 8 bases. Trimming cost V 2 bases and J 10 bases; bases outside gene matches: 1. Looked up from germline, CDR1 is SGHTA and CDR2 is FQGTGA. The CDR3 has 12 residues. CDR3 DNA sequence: TGTGCCAGCAGCTTATCAGGGGGCGAGCAGTTCCTC. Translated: CASSLSGGEQFL.

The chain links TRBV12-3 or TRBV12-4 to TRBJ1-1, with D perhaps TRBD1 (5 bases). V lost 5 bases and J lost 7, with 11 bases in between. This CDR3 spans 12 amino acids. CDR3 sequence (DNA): TGTGCCAGCAGTCTCAGGGAATTTGAAGCTTTCTTT. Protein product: CASSLREFEAFF.

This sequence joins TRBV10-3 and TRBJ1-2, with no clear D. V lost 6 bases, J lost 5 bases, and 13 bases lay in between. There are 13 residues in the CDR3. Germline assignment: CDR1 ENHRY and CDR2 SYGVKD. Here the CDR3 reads CAISEGDDYGYTF. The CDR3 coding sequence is TGTGCCATCAGCGAAGGAGATGATTATGGCTACACCTTC.

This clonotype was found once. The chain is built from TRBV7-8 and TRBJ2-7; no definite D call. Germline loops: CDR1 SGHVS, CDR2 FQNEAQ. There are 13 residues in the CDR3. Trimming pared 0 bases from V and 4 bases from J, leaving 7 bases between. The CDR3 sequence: CASSLAENYEQYF. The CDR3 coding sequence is TGTGCCAGCAGCTTAGCGGAGAATTACGAGCAGTACTTC.

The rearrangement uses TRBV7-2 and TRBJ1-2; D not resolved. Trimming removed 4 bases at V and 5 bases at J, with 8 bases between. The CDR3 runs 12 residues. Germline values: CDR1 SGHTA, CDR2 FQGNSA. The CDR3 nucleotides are TGTGCCAGCAGCTACGACGGATATGGCTACACCTTC. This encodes CASSYDGYGYTF.

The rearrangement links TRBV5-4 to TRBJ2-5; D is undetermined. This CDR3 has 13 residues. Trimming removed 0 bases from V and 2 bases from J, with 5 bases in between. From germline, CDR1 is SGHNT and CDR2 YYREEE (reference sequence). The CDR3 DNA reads TGTGCCAGCAGCTTGGACTATCAAGAGACCCAGTACTTC. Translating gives CASSLDYQETQYF. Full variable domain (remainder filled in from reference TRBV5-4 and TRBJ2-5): ETGVTQSPTHLIKTRGQQVTLRCSSQSGHNTVSWYQQALGQGPQFIFQYYREEENGRGNFPPRFSGLQFPNYSSELNVNALELDDSALYLCASSLDYQETQYFGPGTRLLVL.

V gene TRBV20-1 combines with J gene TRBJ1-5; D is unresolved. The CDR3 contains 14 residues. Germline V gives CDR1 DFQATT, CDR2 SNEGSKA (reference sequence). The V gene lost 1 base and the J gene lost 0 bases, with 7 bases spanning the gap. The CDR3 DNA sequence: TGCAGTGCTAGAGGGAACCCTAGCAATCAGCCCCAGCATTTT. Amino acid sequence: CSARGNPSNQPQHF.

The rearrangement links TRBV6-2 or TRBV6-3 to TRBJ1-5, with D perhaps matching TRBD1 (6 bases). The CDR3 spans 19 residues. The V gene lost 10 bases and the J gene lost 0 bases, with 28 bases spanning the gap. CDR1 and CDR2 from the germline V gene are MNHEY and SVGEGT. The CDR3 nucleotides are TGTGCCACCACGCCTGGGGGGCCCGGCCTCCCATATAGCAATCAGCCCCAGCATTTT. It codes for CATTPGGPGLPYSNQPQHF.

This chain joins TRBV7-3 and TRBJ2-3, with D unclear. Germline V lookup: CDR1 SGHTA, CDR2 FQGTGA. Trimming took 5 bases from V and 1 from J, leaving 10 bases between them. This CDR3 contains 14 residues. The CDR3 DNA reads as TGTGCCAGCAGCCGAATACCTCGCACAGATACGCAGTATTTT. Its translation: CASSRIPRTDTQYF.

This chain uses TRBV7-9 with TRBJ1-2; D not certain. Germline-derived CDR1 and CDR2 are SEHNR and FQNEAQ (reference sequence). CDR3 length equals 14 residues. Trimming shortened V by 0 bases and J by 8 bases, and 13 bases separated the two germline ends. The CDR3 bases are TGTGCCAGCAGCTTAGCTAGTCCCGAGGGCGGCTACACCTTC. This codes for CASSLASPEGGYTF.

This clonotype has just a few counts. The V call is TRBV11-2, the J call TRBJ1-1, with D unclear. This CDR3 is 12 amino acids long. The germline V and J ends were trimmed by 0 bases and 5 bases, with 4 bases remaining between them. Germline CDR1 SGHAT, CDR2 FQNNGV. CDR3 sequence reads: CASSLDQTEAFF. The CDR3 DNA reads TGTGCCAGCAGCTTAGACCAGACTGAAGCTTTCTTT.

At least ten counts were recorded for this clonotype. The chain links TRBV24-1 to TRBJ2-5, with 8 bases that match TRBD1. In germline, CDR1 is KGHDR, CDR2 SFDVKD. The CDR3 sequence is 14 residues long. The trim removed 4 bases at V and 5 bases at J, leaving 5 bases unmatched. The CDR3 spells CATSDSGGIETQYF. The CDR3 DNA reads TGTGCCACCAGTGACTCAGGGGGCATCGAGACCCAGTACTTC.

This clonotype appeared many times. CDR3 region: CASSAQGTYGYTF. In nucleotides, the CDR3 is TGCGCCAGCAGCGCCCAGGGGACCTATGGCTACACCTTC. V is TRBV4-1 and J is TRBJ1-2; D may be TRBD1 (6 bases). V was shortened by 5 bases and J by 4 bases, with 11 bases between the two germline ends. CDR1 is MGHRA and CDR2 is YSYEKL in the germline V gene. The CDR3 spans 13 residues.

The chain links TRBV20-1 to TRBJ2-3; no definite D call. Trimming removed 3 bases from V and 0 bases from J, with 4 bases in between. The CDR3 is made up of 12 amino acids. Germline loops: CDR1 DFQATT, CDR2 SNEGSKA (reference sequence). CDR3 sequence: CSASGSTDTQYF. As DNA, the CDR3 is TGCAGTGCTAGCGGGAGCACAGATACGCAGTATTTT.

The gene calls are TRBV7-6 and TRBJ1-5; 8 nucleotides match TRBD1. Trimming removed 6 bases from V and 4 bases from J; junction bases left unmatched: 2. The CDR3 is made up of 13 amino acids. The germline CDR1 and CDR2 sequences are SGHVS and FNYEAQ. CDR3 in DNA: TGTGCCAGCAGTCAGGGGGCGAATCAGCCCCAGCATTTT. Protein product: CASSQGANQPQHF.

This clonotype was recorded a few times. The CDR3: CASSLTNTEAFF. The DNA of the CDR3 is TGTGCCAGCAGCTTGACGAACACTGAAGCTTTCTTT. The V call is TRBV7-9, the J call TRBJ1-1, with no clear D. Germline CDR1 is SEHNR and CDR2 is FQNEAQ (reference sequence). The CDR3 has 12 amino acids. Trimming cost V 3 bases and J 1 base, with 3 bases left between them.

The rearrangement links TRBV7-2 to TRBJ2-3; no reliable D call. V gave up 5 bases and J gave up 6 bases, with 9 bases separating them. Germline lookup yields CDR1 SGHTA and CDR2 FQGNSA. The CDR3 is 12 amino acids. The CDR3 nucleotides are TGTGCCAGCAGCCACCATAAGGATACGCAGTATTTT. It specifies CASSHHKDTQYF.

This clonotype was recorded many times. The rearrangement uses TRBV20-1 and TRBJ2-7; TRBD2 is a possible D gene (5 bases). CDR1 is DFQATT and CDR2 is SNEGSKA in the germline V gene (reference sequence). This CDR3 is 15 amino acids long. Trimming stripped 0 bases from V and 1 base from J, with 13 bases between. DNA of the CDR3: TGCAGTGCTAGAGAGGGGAGCGGTATTTCCTACGAGCAGTACTTC. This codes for CSAREGSGISYEQYF.

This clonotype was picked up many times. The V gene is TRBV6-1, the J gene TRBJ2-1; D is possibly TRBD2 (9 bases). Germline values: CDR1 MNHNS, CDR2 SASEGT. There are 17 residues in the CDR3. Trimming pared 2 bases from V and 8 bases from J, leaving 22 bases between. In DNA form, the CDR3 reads TGTGCCAGCAGTGAACCGTGGGGACTAGCAGGGGGCCATGAGCAGTTCTTC. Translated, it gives CASSEPWGLAGGHEQFF.